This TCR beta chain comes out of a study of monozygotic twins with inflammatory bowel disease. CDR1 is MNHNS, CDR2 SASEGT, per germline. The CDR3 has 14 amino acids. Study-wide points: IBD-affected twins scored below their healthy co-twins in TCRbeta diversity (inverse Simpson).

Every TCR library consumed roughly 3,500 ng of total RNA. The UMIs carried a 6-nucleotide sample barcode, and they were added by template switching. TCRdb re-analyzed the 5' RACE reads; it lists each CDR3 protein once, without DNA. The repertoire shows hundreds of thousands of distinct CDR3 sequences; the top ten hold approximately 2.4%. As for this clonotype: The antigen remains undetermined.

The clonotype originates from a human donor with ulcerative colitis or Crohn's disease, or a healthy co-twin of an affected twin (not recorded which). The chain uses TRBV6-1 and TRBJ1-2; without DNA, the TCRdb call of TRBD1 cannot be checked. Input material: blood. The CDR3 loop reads CASSPPGTGVGYTF.